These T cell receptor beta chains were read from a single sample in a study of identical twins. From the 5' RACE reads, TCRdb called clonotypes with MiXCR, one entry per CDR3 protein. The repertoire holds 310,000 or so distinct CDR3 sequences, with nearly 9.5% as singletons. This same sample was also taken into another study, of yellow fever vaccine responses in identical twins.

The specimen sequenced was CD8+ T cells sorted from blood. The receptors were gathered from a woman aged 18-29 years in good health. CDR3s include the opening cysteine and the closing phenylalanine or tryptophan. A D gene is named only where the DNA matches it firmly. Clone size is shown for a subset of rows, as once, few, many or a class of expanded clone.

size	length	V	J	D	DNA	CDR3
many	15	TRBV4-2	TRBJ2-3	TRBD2	TGTGCCAGCAGCCAAAATAGCGGGGGCACAGATACGCAGTATTTT	CASSQNSGGTDTQYF
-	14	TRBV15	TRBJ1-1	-	TGTGCCACCAGCGACAGGCTCATGAACACTGAAGCTTTCTTT	CATSDRLMNTEAFF
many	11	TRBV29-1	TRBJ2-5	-	TGCAGCGTTAATCCGGGCGGGACCCAGTACTTC	CSVNPGGTQYF
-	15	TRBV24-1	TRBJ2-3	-	TGTGCCACCAGAGACCGCGTTAGAGACACAGATACGCAGTATTTT	CATRDRVRDTDTQYF
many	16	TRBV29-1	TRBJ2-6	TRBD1	TGCAGCGTTACCGGGACAGCCTCTTCTGGGGCCAACGTCCTGACTTTC	CSVTGTASSGANVLTF
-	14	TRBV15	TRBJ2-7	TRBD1	TGTGCCACCAGCAGGGGACAGGGGGCCTACGAGCAGTACTTC	CATSRGQGAYEQYF
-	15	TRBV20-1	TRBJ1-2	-	TGCAGTGCTAGAGATCCGACAGGACCCGTCTATGGCTACACCTTC	CSARDPTGPVYGYTF
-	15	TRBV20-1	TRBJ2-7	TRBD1	TGCAGTGCGGCCCGGCCGGGACAGCTCCGCTACGAGCAGTACTTC	CSAARPGQLRYEQYF
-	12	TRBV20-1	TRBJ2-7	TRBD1	TGCAGTGCTGGGGCGAGGGGGCTCGAGCAGTACTTC	CSAGARGLEQYF
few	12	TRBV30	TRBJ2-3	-	TGTGCCTGGAGTTGGGCCACAGATACGCAGTATTTT	CAWSWATDTQYF
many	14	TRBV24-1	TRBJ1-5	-	TGTGCCACCAGTAGCAGGGGCCGCAATCAGCCCCAGCATTTT	CATSSRGRNQPQHF
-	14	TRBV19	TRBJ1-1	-	TGTGCCAGTAGTTTGGGTTACGGGAACACTGAAGCCTTCTTT	CASSLGYGNTEAFF
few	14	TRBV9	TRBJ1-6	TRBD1	TGTGCCAGCAGCGCGGGACAGGGTTATTCACCCCTCCACTTT	CASSAGQGYSPLHF
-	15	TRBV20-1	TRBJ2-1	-	TGCAGTGCTAGAGATCTCAGCGGGCCTTACAATGAGCAGTTCTTC	CSARDLSGPYNEQFF
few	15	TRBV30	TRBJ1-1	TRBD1	TGTGCCTGGAGTCCCCCTTTGACAGGGGACACTGAAGCTTTCTTT	CAWSPPLTGDTEAFF
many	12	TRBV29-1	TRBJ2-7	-	TGCAGCGTTGAAGATCAAGGCTACGAGCAGTACTTC	CSVEDQGYEQYF
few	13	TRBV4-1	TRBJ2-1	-	TGCGCCAGCAGCCGGCCTGACCCGGGGGCTCAGTTCTTC	CASSRPDPGAQFF